This TCR beta chain was identified in a study of OX40 agonist ivuxolimab in advanced cancers. Study details: Ivuxolimab is a fully human IgG2 antibody that activates OX40 (CD134). Study conclusions and caveats: On average, a greater number of expanded clones characterised CD8+ T cells relative to CD4+. Dosing at 0.1 to 3.0 mg/kg was accompanied by clonal expansion of CD4+ and CD8+ blood T cells by week 6.

There are 11 residues in the CDR3. Trimming took 5 bases from V and 1 from J, leaving 3 bases between them. Germline CDR1 reads MNHNY; CDR2 reads SVGAGI (reference sequence). Only in-frame clones appear in the TCRdb table, and some are missing; sequencing was by immunoSEQ multiplex PCR. The profile shows roughly 11,000 clones, roughly 77% of them singletons. For this clone: Its antigen is undetermined.

The receptor comes from an adult with an advanced solid tumor such as melanoma, head and neck, liver or kidney cancer. Sequencing used CD4+ or CD8+ T cells sorted from blood, obtained in a trial of the OX40 agonist ivuxolimab. The chain recombines TRBV6-6 with TRBJ2-7; D is undetermined. CDR3 bases: TGTGCCAGCAGTCCTTCCTACGAGCAGTACTTC. As protein: CASSPSYEQYF.